The TCR beta chain described here comes from a study of CD8 T cells in Susac syndrome. The wider study: Blood was drawn from patients with Susac syndrome. At that point, they were therapy-naive, on corticosteroids, or on intravenous immunoglobulin alone.

The CDR3 loop spans 15 amino acids. Germline V gene sequence: CDR1 SGHAT, CDR2 FQNNGV. J gave up 3 bases and V 3 bases, and 6 bases lay outside the gene matches. The authors reverse transcribed roughly 0.5 to 1 ug RNA with random hexamers. The authors amplified TCR beta CDR3 across 54 Vbeta and 13 Jbeta using immunoSEQ multiplex PCR. TCRdb fed the immunoSEQ multiplex PCR reads into MiXCR, producing one record per CDR3 protein. The sample contains 150,000 to 200,000 distinct CDR3 sequences, 95% of which appear only once. The TCR originated in a human donor with Susac syndrome. Sequencing was performed on CD8+ T cells from PBMCs. The chain employs TRBV11-2 and TRBJ2-7; 9 bases line up with TRBD2. This CDR3 reads CASSLTSGPYYEQYF. The DNA for the CDR3 is TGTGCCAGCAGCTTGACTAGCGGCCCCTACTACGAGCAGTACTTC.